This T cell receptor (beta chain) stems from a study of T-cell reconstitution after alpha-beta-depleted transplantation in children (TCRdb year 2016). Describing the broader study: T-cell immune reconstitution after TCRalphabeta/CD19-depleted allogeneic hematopoietic cell transplantation in children was quantitatively tracked in the study by means of TCR repertoire profiling.

The library came from PCR. TCRdb records Illumina HiSeq 2500 as the sequencer. TCR libraries were prepared with molecular barcoding, using unique molecular identifiers to normalize TCRbeta repertoire quantification. Using fastp trimming at Q25 and MiXCR clonotype assembly, TCRdb reanalyzed the public sequencing data and kept in-frame beta chains. One record per CDR3 amino acid sequence lists the most common genes and DNA. Present in this sample are approximately 350,000 distinct CDR3 sequences, approximately 10% of which were seen just once. 2.4% of the sample goes to the ten largest clones. This clonotype was detected a few times. Its antigen is not yet known. No clone much larger than this one lies a single base away; base qualities are absent. From the cysteine up to the phenylalanine, the CDR3 has a length of 13 residues. This entry keeps only the CDR3 DNA: 39 bases, framed from base 1. V loses 3 bases, J loses 2 bases, and the germline ends lie 11 bases apart. According to the germline V gene (reference sequence), CDR1 reads DFQATT and CDR2 reads SNEGSKA.

Sequences were derived from PBMCs from the stem cell graft donor, sampled from the stem cell graft. The chain is assembled from TRBV20-1 and TRBJ2-7; the D gene is perhaps TRBD1, on 5 matching bases. The receptor was isolated from a human donor who donated a stem cell graft to a child with acute lymphoblastic leukemia. This receptor carries the CDR3 CSASRTGPYEQYF. The nucleotide sequence reads as follows: TGCAGTGCTAGTCGAACAGGACCCTACGAGCAGTACTTC.